Here is one T cell receptor (beta chain) with its context. The antigen is not known. The sample is drawn from a study of beta chain features in type 1 diabetes. The study, taken as a whole, reports: Patients with type 1 diabetes carried fewer insertions and had more deletions at their VDJ junctions.

Germline V gives CDR1 MGHDK, CDR2 SYGVNS. This CDR3 is 15 amino acids long. The V and J ends lost 3 bases and 5 bases respectively, with 16 bases between them. Sequencing targeted expressed TCRB transcripts, as all isolated RNA had been reverse transcribed. Libraries were prepared by immunoSEQ multiplex PCR; TCRdb keeps only in-frame clonotypes and omits some of them. This sample carries 600,000 to 650,000 clones, about 14% of them seen once, and the ten largest clones take about 0.093%. The TCR originated in a man aged 18 to 30 in good health. The V gene is TRBV25-1, the J gene TRBJ1-2, with D unclear. The sample taken for sequencing was naive CD4+ T cells from blood. DNA for the CDR3: TGTGCCAGCAGTGACTTACGGGAAACATATTATGGCTACACCTTC. It is translated as CASSDLRETYYGYTF.